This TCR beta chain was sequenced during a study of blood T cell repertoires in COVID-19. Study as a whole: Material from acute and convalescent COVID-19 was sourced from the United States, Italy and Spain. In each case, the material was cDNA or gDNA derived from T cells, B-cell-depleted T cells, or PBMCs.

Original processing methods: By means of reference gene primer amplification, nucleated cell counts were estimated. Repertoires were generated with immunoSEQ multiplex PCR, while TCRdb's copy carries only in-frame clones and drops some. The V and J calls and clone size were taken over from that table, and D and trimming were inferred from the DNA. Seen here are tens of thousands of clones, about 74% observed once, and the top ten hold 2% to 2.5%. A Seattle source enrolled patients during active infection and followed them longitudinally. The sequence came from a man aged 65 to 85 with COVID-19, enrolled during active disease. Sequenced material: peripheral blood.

The CDR3 sequence is CASSQGRIIGNSPLHF. The CDR3 nucleotides read TGCGCCAGCAGCCAAGGGCGGATTATTGGGAATTCACCCCTCCACTTT. The genes are TRBV4-1 and TRBJ1-6, with D uncertain. CDR3 length: 16 amino acids. Germline V gene sequence: CDR1 MGHRA, CDR2 YSYEKL. Trimming removed 1 base from V and 7 bases from J, with 14 bases in between.